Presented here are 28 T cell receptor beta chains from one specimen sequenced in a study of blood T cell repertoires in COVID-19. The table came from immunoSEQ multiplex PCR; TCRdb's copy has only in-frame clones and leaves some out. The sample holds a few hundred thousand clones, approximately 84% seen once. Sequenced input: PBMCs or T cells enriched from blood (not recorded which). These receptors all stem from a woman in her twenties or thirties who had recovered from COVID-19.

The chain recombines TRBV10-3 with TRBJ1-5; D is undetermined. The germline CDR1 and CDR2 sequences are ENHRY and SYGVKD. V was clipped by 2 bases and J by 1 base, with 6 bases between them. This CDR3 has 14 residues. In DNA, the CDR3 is TGTGCCATCAGTGAGACCGGGAGCAATCAGCCCCAGCATTTT. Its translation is CAISETGSNQPQHF.

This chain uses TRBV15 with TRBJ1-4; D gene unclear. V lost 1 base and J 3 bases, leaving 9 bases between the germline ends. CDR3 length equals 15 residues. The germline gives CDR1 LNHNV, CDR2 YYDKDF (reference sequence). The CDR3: CATSRVGSPNEKLFF. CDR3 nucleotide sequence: TGTGCCACCAGCAGAGTCGGGTCACCTAATGAAAAACTGTTTTTT.

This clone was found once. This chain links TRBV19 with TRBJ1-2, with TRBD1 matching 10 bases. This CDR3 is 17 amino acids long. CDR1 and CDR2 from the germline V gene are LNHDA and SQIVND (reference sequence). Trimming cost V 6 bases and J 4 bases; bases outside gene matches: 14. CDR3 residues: CASRSYGGRQGAYGYTF. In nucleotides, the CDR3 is TGTGCCAGTAGAAGTTATGGGGGAAGACAGGGGGCCTATGGCTACACCTTC.

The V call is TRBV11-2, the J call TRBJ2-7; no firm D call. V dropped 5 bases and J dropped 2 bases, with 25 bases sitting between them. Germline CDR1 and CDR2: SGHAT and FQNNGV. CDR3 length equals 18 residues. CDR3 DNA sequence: TGTGCCAGCAGCCACCACAAACCCGGATCCGCGGTCACCTACGAGCAGTACTTC. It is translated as CASSHHKPGSAVTYEQYF.

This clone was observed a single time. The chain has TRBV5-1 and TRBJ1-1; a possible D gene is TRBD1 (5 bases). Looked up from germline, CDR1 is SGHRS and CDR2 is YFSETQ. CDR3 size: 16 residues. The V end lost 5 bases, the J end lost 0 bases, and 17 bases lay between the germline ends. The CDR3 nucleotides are TGCGCCAGCAGACTGGGGCTCTCTCGCATGAACACTGAAGCTTTCTTT. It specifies CASRLGLSRMNTEAFF.

DNA for the CDR3: TGTGCCAGCAGTCTGGACACGAGCTCCTACGAGCAGTACTTC. Translation gives CASSLDTSSYEQYF. The rearrangement uses TRBV3-1 (or the pseudogene TRBV3-2) and TRBJ2-7; TRBD1 is a possible D gene (5 bases). The germline V gene encodes CDR1 LGHDT and CDR2 YNNKEL (reference sequence). Trimming cost V 6 bases and J 0 bases, with 12 bases left between them. The CDR3 has 14 amino acids.

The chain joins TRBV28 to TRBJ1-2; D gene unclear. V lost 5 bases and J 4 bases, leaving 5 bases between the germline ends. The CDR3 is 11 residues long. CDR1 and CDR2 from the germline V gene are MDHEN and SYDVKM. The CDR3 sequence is CASSRVYGYTF. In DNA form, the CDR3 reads TGTGCCAGCAGTCGAGTCTATGGCTACACCTTC.

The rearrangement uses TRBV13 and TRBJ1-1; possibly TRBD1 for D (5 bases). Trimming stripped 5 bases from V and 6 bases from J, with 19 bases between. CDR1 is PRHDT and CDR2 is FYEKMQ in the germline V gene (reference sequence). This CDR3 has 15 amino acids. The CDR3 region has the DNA TGTGCCAGCAGCCCCCCCAGCAGGGTCGGAGCTGAAGCTTTCTTT. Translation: CASSPPSRVGAEAFF.

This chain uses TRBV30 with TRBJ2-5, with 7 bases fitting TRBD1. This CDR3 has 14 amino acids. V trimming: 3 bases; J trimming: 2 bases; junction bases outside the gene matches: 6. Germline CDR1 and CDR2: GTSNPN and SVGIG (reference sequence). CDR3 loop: CAWSQKGQQETQYF. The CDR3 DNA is TGTGCCTGGAGCCAAAAGGGACAGCAAGAGACCCAGTACTTC.

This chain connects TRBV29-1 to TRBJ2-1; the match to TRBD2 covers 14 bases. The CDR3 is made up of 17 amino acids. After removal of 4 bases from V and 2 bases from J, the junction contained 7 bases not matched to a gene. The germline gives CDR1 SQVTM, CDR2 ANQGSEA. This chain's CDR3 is CSVGLAGGPGTYNEQFF. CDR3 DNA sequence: TGCAGCGTTGGACTAGCGGGGGGGCCGGGAACCTACAATGAGCAGTTCTTC.

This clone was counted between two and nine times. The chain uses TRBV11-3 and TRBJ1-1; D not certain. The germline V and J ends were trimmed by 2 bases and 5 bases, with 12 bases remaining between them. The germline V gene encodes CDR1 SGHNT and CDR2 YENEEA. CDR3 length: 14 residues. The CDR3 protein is CASSLSTGGTEAFF. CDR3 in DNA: TGTGCCAGCAGCTTATCGACGGGAGGAACTGAAGCTTTCTTT.

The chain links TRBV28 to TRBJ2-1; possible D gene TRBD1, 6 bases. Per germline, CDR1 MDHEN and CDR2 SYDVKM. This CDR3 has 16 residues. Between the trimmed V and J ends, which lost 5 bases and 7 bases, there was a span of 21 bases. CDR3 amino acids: CASSPRVGGAVNEQFF. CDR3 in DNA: TGTGCCAGCAGTCCACGGGTTGGGGGCGCGGTTAATGAGCAGTTCTTC.

CDR3 sequence reads: CAGDRANTEAFF. The CDR3 coding sequence is TGTGCCGGCGACAGGGCGAACACTGAAGCTTTCTTT. The rearrangement uses TRBV30 and TRBJ1-1; TRBD1 agrees at 7 bases. V shed 8 bases, J shed 1 base, and the junction held 4 bases outside the gene matches. Looked up from germline, CDR1 is GTSNPN and CDR2 is SVGIG (reference sequence). The CDR3 has 12 residues.

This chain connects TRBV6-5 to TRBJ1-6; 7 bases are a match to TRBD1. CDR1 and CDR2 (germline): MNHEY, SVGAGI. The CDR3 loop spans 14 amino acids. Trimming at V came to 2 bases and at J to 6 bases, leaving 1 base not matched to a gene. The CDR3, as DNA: TGTGCCAGCAGTTACGACAGGGTTAATTCACCCCTCCACTTT. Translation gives CASSYDRVNSPLHF.

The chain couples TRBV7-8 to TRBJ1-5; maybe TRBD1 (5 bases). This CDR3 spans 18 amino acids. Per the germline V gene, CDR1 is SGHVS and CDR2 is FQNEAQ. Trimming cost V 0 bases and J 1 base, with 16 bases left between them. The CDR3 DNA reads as TGTGCCAGCAGCTTAGCGCTTACTTCTCCAGGGAGCAATCAGCCCCAGCATTTT. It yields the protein CASSLALTSPGSNQPQHF.

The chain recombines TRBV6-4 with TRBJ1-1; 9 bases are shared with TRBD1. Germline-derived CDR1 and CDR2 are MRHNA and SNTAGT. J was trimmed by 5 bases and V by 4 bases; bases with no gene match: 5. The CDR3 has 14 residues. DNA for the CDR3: TGTGCCAGCAGTGGACAGGGGGGAGTTACTGAAGCTTTCTTT. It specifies CASSGQGGVTEAFF.

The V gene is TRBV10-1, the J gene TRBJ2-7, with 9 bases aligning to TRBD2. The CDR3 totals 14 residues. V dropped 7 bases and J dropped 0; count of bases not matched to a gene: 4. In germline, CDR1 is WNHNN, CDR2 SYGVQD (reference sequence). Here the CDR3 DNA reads TGCGCCAGCAAGCAGCGGGGGGACTCCTACGAGCAGTACTTC. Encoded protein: CASKQRGDSYEQYF.

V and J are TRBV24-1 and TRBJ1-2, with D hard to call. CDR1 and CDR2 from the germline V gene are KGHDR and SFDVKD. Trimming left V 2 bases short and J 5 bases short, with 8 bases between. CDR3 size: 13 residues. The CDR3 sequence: CATSDSQKYGYTF. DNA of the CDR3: TGTGCCACCAGTGATTCTCAGAAGTATGGCTACACCTTC.

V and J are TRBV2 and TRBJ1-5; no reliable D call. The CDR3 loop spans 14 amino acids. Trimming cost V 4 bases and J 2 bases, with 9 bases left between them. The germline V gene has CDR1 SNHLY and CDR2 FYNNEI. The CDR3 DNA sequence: TGTGCCAGCAGTGGTGGGCGTCGCAATCAGCCCCAGCATTTT. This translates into CASSGGRRNQPQHF.

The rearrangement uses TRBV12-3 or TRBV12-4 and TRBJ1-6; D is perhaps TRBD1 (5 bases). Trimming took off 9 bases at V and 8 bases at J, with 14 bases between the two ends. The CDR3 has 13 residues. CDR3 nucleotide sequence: TGTGCCAGTCGACAGAGTCTTCATTCACCCCTCCACTTT. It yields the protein CASRQSLHSPLHF.

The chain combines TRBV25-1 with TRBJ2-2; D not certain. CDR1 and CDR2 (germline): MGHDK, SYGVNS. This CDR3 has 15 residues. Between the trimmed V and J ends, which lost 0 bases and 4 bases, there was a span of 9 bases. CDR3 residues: CASSEYMRGTGELFF. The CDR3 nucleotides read TGTGCCAGCAGTGAATATATGCGAGGCACCGGGGAGCTGTTTTTT.

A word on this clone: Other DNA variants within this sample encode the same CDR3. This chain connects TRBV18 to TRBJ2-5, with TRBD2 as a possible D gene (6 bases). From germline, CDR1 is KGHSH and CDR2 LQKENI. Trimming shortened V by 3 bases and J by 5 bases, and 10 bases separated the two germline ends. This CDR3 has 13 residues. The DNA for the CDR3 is TGTGCCAGCTCACCCCGACTAGAGGAGACCCAGTACTTC. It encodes CASSPRLEETQYF.

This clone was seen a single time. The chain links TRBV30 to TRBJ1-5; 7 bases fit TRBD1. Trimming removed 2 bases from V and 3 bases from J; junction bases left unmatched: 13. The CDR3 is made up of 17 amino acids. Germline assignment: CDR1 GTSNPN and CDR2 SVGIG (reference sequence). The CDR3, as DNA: TGTGCCTGGAGTAGATATCAGGGGGTAGGGGTCAATCAGCCCCAGCATTTT. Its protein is CAWSRYQGVGVNQPQHF.

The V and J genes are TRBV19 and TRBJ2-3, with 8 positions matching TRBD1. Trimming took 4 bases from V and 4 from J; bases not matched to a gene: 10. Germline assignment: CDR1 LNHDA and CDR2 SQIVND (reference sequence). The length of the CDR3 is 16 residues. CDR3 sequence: CASSSGQGGGADTQYF. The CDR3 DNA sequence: TGTGCCAGTAGTAGCGGACAGGGTGGGGGAGCAGATACGCAGTATTTT.

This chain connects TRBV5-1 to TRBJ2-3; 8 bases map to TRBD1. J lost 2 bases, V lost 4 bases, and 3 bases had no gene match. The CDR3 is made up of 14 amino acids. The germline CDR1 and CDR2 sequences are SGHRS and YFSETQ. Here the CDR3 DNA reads TGCGCCAGCAGCCTGACAGGGGACACAGATACGCAGTATTTT. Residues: CASSLTGDTDTQYF. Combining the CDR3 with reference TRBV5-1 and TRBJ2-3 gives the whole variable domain KAGVTQTPRYLIKTRGQQVTLSCSPISGHRSVSWYQQTPGQGLQFLFEYFSETQRNKGNFPGRFSGRQFSNSRSEMNVSTLELGDSALYLCASSLTGDTDTQYFGPGTRLTVL.

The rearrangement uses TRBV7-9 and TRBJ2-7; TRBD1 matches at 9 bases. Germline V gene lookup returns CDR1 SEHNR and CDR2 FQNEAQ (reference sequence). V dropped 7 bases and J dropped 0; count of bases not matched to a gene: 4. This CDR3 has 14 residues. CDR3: CASISGQGSYEQYF. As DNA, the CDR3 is TGTGCCAGCATCTCGGGACAGGGCTCCTACGAGCAGTACTTC.

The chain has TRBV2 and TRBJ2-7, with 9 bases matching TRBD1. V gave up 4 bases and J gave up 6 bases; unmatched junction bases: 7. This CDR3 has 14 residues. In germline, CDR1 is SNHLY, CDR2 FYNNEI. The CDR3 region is CASSGTGALLEQYF. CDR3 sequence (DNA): TGTGCCAGCAGTGGGACAGGGGCCCTCCTCGAGCAGTACTTC.

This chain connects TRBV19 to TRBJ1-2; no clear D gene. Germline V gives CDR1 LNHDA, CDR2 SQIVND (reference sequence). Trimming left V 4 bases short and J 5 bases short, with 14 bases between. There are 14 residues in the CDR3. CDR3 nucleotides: TGTGCCAGTAGTAACCTTGGACTTACGTATGGCTACACCTTC. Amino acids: CASSNLGLTYGYTF.